These T cell receptor beta chains were read from a single sample in a study of T cell changes during pregnancy in multiple sclerosis. Profiled with immunoSEQ multiplex PCR; TCRdb holds only in-frame clones, not every one. The table has around 92,000 clones, approximately 94% seen once. Sequencing used peripheral blood, obtained in the third trimester of pregnancy. Receptors were obtained from a female donor with multiple sclerosis, enrolled in a pregnancy study. The CDR3 runs from the conserved cysteine through the conserved F or W. The order of the fields is J gene, D gene, clone size, V gene, CDR3 protein, CDR3 DNA. The D gene is left open where the match is weak. Size is omitted from some rows. Given values are once, few, many or a class for expanded clones.

>TRBJ2-1|TRBD1|-|TRBV27
CASGQGAGVNEQFF
TGTGCCAGCGGACAGGGGGCAGGGGTCAATGAGCAGTTCTTC
>TRBJ2-5|TRBD2|once|TRBV11-2
CASSLVRGGRKETQYF
TGTGCCAGCAGCTTAGTGCGGGGGGGGAGGAAAGAGACCCAGTACTTC
>TRBJ1-4|-|-|TRBV7-8
CASSLSGRGGEKLFF
TGTGCCAGCAGCTTATCTGGCAGGGGAGGGGAAAAACTGTTTTTT
>TRBJ1-3|TRBD1|-|TRBV10-3
CAIREDRTGNTIYF
TGTGCCATCAGGGAGGACAGGACTGGAAACACCATATATTTT
>TRBJ2-4|-|-|TRBV6-5
CASKTVDKNIQYF
TGTGCCAGTAAGACAGTTGACAAAAACATTCAGTACTTC
>TRBJ1-2|-|-|TRBV30
CAWTPRGFSYGYTF
TGTGCCTGGACACCAAGGGGCTTTAGCTATGGCTACACCTTC
>TRBJ2-3|TRBD2|-|TRBV7-7
CASSLAGGADTQYF
TGTGCTAGCAGCTTGGCGGGAGGGGCAGATACGCAGTATTTT
>TRBJ2-1|-|-|TRBV19
CASSIDVSGVGPNEQFF
TGTGCCAGTAGTATAGACGTGTCCGGGGTCGGGCCAAATGAGCAGTTCTTC
>TRBJ2-2|-|few|TRBV28
CASSLLGGRSGTGELFF
TGTGCCAGCAGTTTATTAGGAGGGAGGTCGGGCACCGGGGAGCTGTTTTTT
>TRBJ1-2|-|-|TRBV6-5
CASSYGGEGGYTF
TGTGCCAGCAGTTACGGTGGGGAGGGTGGCTACACCTTC
>TRBJ1-5|-|-|TRBV19
CASIPSRAGNDGSNQPQHF
TGTGCCAGTATTCCCAGCAGGGCAGGGAATGACGGGAGCAATCAGCCCCAGCATTTT
>TRBJ2-2|-|-|TRBV2
CASSELTNTGELFF
TGTGCCAGCAGTGAACTTACTAACACCGGGGAGCTGTTTTTT
>TRBJ2-2|-|-|TRBV28
CASTPSSPPRYTGELFF
TGTGCCAGCACCCCCTCATCCCCACCTAGATACACCGGGGAGCTGTTTTTT
>TRBJ1-1|-|-|TRBV5-4
CASSPSGIADTEAFF
TGTGCCAGCAGCCCCTCAGGGATCGCGGACACTGAAGCTTTCTTT